This T cell receptor (beta chain) was sequenced for a study of OX40 agonist ivuxolimab in advanced cancers. Study in general: The dose-escalation cohort was roughly 84% male, with a mean age of about 56 years, ranging roughly 20 to 90. Treatment received earlier with anti-PD-1, anti-PD-L1 or anti-CTLA-4 agents was allowed, and roughly 40% had some.

Sequencing used immunoSEQ multiplex PCR; TCRdb keeps in-frame clones, though not all of them. The data show more than 75,000 clones, 70% to 90% seen once. Findings and limits, study-wide: No antigen was identified for the clonally expanded peripheral T cells.

The CDR3 length is 16 residues. V was clipped by 2 bases and J by 1 base; unmatched bases: 5. The germline V gene has CDR1 MNHEY and CDR2 SMNVEV (reference sequence). As regards this clone: Its antigen remains unidentified.

The chain is built from TRBV27 and TRBJ1-1; 9 positions match TRBD1. The sequencing here drew on CD4+ or CD8+ T cells sorted from blood, taken in a trial of the OX40 agonist ivuxolimab. This receptor was taken from an adult with an advanced solid tumor such as melanoma, head and neck, liver or kidney cancer. This chain's CDR3 is CASSLIGQGTNTEAFF. In DNA, the CDR3 is TGTGCCAGCAGTTTAATTGGACAGGGGACGAACACTGAAGCTTTCTTT.